This T cell receptor beta chain derives from a study of blood T cell repertoires in COVID-19. Remarks on this clone: The junction does not match germline at one end; this may be a read error.

Researchers sorted participants into cohorts using their self-reported clinical history. Shortly before study entry, within 2 weeks, exposed participants had met a COVID-19 case. The CDR3 contains 19 residues. Looked up from germline, CDR1 is SGHRS and CDR2 is YFSETQ. Libraries were prepared by immunoSEQ multiplex PCR; TCRdb keeps only in-frame clonotypes and omits some of them. Here the sample spans a few hundred thousand clones, 80% to 90% being singletons. The V call is TRBV5-1, the J call TRBJ1-1, with D perhaps matching TRBD1 (6 bases). Sequenced input: PBMCs or T cells enriched from blood (not recorded which). The source of this sequence is a woman between 35 and 50 years old who had been exposed to COVID-19. The CDR3 loop is CASSLAVGDTRSGRIRAFF. The CDR3 DNA sequence: TGTGCCAGCAGCTTGGCAGTGGGGGACACACGATCCGGACGTATCAGAGCTTTCTTT.